This T cell receptor (beta chain) is from a study of cytomegalovirus exposure and HLA in healthy donors (dated by TCRdb to the late 2010s). The study in broad terms: An earlier analysis of approximately 600 of the donors reported more than 250 Gb of sequence data and some 120 million unique TCR beta sequences from roughly 180 million T cells. Approximately 330 gigabases of sequencing data and roughly 80 million unique TCR sequences made up an early release that covered approximately 620 HLA-typed donors. Of the 398 genotyped donors, about 84% fell in the genetic ancestry cluster associated with self-reported Caucasian donors. The study aimed to test whether signatures of past pathogen exposure could be identified by cataloging public T cell receptors. Using immunosequencing, the study profiled T cell repertoires from 500 to 800 subjects and related those repertoires to cytomegalovirus serostatus. Along with the approximately 650-subject first cohort, a separate validation cohort of around 120 different subjects was used. To predict cytomegalovirus infection status, the study brought together high-throughput TCR immunosequencing, statistical association of individual TCRs with disease status, and machine learning. A later analysis re-analyzed previously published TCR beta repertoires from about 600 donors and added high-resolution HLA genotyping to study TCR occurrence patterns. Rather than drawing on any new phenotypic data, the later analysis identified candidate immune exposures from TCR beta sequences and the way those sequences occurred across donors. To decide whether each TCR beta V gene segment behaved as functional or pseudogenic, an earlier analysis of some 600 of the donors relied on high-throughput TCR beta sequencing. Donor age, sex, ethnicity and CMV serostatus were compiled alongside the repertoire data. A later genetic analysis used genome-wide SNP genotypes for about 60% of the 666 donors, treating that subset as a discovery cohort. All discovery cohort repertoires had been generated using a single sequencing platform. Class I and class II HLA loci were covered by the typing at four-digit resolution. The number of typed donors differed by locus: about 629-640 for A, B, C, DRB1 and DQB1; roughly 510 for DQA1; approximately 610 for DPA1; and some 430 for DPB1. A handful of DR-DQ haplotypes were handled as single units for association and clustering because linkage in the cohort was strong. Among under 450 genotyped donors of the cohort, an average of roughly 240,000 unique TCR beta nucleotide sequences were sequenced per donor, roughly 20% of them non-productive.

Regarding this clone: The antigen it recognizes is unknown. No base qualities exist here, and no much larger clone lies one base off it.

Beyond this particular receptor, the publication reports: Linkage disequilibrium might explain the correlated functional status among segregating V segments, but an unknown experimental factor could not be ruled out. In a later analysis, HLA-associated TCR beta chains showed more clonal expansion and lower generation probabilities than non-associated chains that were equally common. Because counts were too low, about 18 rarely observed V segments, including chromosome 9 orphons, were excluded from the earlier analysis of several hundred of the donors. When HLA alleles, especially DR and DQ, strongly co-occurred, TCR associations were difficult to assign to individual alleles. According to a later analysis, parvovirus B19, influenza, CMV and Epstein-Barr virus appeared linked to several top co-occurrence clusters. Most TCR sequences were seen in very few donors, while some public TCRs were found in many individuals. According to the authors, the approach could potentially be generalized to other disease states and immunological phenotypes. A few of the identified cytomegalovirus-associated TCR beta chains were confirmed in vitro to be specific for cytomegalovirus antigens. A further reported finding was that TCR beta sequences accurately predicted the HLA-A and HLA-B alleles for most subjects in the first cohort. Compared with the approximately 710-donor mean, donors in an Asian-associated ancestry cluster had fewer N-insertions in productive TCRs, according to a later genetic analysis. Broadly in line with IMGT annotations, most TCR beta V segments showed up in productive rearrangements about 87% or about 30% of the time in an earlier analysis of several hundred of the donors. The sequencing pipeline was judged likely to have produced a cluster of highly shared sequence variants as a technical artifact. In a later genetic analysis, a missense DCLRE1C variant was associated with V-gene and J-gene trimming of TCR beta chains, and the association was replicated in an independent cohort. Because some donors lacked HLA typing at each locus, the association tests relied only on the typed subset. In a later analysis, most CMV-associated TCR beta chains were found to appear HLA-restricted, with HLA associations seemingly driven largely by CMV exposure. The cohort was sequenced for TCR beta chains only, and without alpha or paired-chain data the features that could be detected were limited. Specific HLA alleles were associated with 15,000 to 20,000 TCR beta sequences at a false discovery rate of 0.05 in a later analysis. In both the original and validation cohorts, the classifier was reported to diagnose cytomegalovirus status with high specificity and sensitivity. Presence/absence analyses assumed roughly uniform sequencing depth across donors, an assumption that may not hold. The only immune exposure information available for the cohort was CMV serostatus. In a later analysis, the rate of TCR association differed among HLA loci, with DRB1 alleles having the most associated TCRs and HLA-C alleles having the fewest. The study gave a list of 150 to 200 TCR beta chains associated with cytomegalovirus.

The cohort comprised 666 healthy bone marrow donors. At the time of sampling, all cohort members were nominally healthy, though unrecorded immune exposures were likely present. The donor tested CMV seronegative and was one of the 352 seronegative cohort members. A peripheral blood sample was collected from each donor, and TCR beta sequencing was performed on peripheral blood mononuclear cells. Genomic DNA extraction from the blood cell samples was performed with the Qiagen DNeasy Blood Extraction Kit. Libraries came from the immunoSEQ multiplex PCR assay. The multiplex PCR relied on a mix of 60 forward primers for TCR Vbeta segments and 13 reverse primers for TCR Jbeta segments. The CDR3 region of rearranged TCR beta genes was amplified from genomic DNA by a multiplex PCR assay. Amplified TCR beta libraries were sequenced as 87-base-pair reads on the Illumina HiSeq System. The study's processing was this. Across the 500 to 750 repertoires, a later analysis counted tens of millions of unique TCR beta chains, around 11 million of which were shared by at least two donors. Raw reads were error-corrected and collapsed into unique sequences by a nearest-neighbor algorithm in which closely related sequences were merged to remove PCR and sequencing errors. V, D and J gene segments were assigned by aligning CDR3 sequences to IMGT reference sequences. For a sequence to be retained, at least a six-nucleotide match to both a V gene segment and a J gene segment was required. Rearrangements were called productive when the CDR3 lacked stop codons and stayed in frame with V and J; all others were non-productive. CDR3 was defined according to IMGT convention as the region running from the second conserved V-encoded cysteine to the conserved J-encoded phenylalanine. The earlier analysis of about 640 of the donors excluded any sequence lacking an unambiguous match to a single V gene segment. In an earlier analysis of 500 to 750 of the donors, V segments were called functional above 56.7% productive rearrangements and were called segregating when the between-donor standard deviation exceeded 5%. To diagnose cytomegalovirus status from the catalog of TCR beta chain sequences, a statistical classification framework was built. In a later analysis, TCR nucleotide sequences were compared against IMGT/GENE-DB human TR gene sequences so that V and J genes could be assigned. In a later analysis, CDR3 sequences and most-parsimonious VDJ recombination scenarios were assigned using the TCRdist pipeline. In a later analysis, each TCR beta chain was defined by its CDR3 amino acid sequence together with its V-gene family, and reads lacking a unique V-gene family were excluded. In a later analysis, approximately 640 highly shared, low-generation-probability nucleotide sequences were removed to address suspected cross-contamination and a sequencing artifact. A later analysis calculated a clonal expansion index for each public chain from normalized within-repertoire ranks of inferred template counts. In a later analysis, generation probabilities were computed with a VDJ recombination model fitted to out-of-frame rearrangements, and the resulting probabilities were checked against IGoR. Hypergeometric tests were used in a later analysis to score TCR-TCR, TCR-HLA and TCR-CMV co-occurrence, with a repertoire-size bias correction applied to the TCR pairs. To estimate false discovery rates, a later analysis permuted the HLA or CMV assignments 20 times. A later analysis grouped co-occurring TCRs with DBSCAN, adding TCRdist sequence similarity when clustering within HLA-allele-positive subsets. Co-occurrence clustering excluded repertoires with fewer than 30,000 or more than 120,000 public chains, plus five with anomalous nucleotide sharing. TCRdb took over this immuneACCESS table, retaining in-frame rearrangements with V and J assigned. Such tables are incomplete; in checked studies, under half of the missing clones stem from an unresolved V gene, and the remainder is unexplained. The V and J calls and the clone size are those of that table, but D and trimming were determined from the DNA. The sample table contains fewer than 250,000 clones; only one count was recorded for less than 85% of them. The ten top clones hold approximately 0.6% of the sample.

The sample was PBMCs. This clonotype originated in a man between 18 and 29 years old in good health and CMV-seronegative.

The CDR3 protein: CSVTSGQVGWITEAFF. DNA sequence: TGCAGCGTCACGAGTGGACAGGTGGGTTGGATCACTGAAGCTTTCTTT. The chain uses TRBV29-1 and TRBJ1-1, and 7 junction bases match TRBD1. CDR1 and CDR2 (SQVTM, ANQGSEA) derive from the germline V gene. Trimming removed 6 bases from V and 4 bases from J; the gene matches leave 17 bases unexplained. Including the terminal cysteine and phenylalanine, the CDR3 comprises 16 residues. The CDR3 DNA has 48 bases and is translated from base 1.